The 10 T cell receptor beta chains listed next were all sequenced from one sample in a study of post-analysis software for immune sequencing data. Study-wide findings and caveats: In patients, four to six TRBV segments were more frequent than in controls, with TRBV5-6, TRBV5-1 and TRBV20-1 among them.

TCR beta cDNA libraries had unique molecular identifiers. TCRdb recomputed calls from the PCR reads with MiXCR, one row per CDR3 protein. The sample shows fewer than 900,000 distinct CDR3 sequences, about half of them seen only once. Their recognized antigens are unknown. Sequencing was performed on blood. These receptors were taken from a girl aged 5-17 years with multiple sclerosis.

The chain joins TRBV6-2 or TRBV6-3 to TRBJ2-1, with D possibly being TRBD2 (5 bases). The CDR3 length is 13 residues. Deletions cut 6 bases from V and 5 bases from J, with 11 bases between. In germline, CDR1 is MNHEY, CDR2 SVGEGT. The CDR3 protein is CASREDRHNEQFF. The CDR3 region has the DNA TGTGCCAGCAGGGAGGATCGCCACAATGAGCAGTTCTTC.

The J gene is TRBJ2-4, the V gene TRBV30; possibly TRBD1 for D (5 bases). The J call may be faulty, since TRBJ2-7 better matches the DNA end. The CDR3 runs 12 residues. Germline V CDR1 and CDR2: GTSNPN, SVGIG (reference sequence). CDR3 sequence reads: CAWSMGPYEQYF. CDR3 bases: TGTGCCTGGAGTATGGGGCCGTACGAGCAGTACTTC.

This clonotype was seen a few times. The rearrangement uses TRBV15 and TRBJ2-5, with 12 positions matching TRBD2. The CDR3 is 16 residues long. Germline V gene lookup returns CDR1 LNHNV and CDR2 YYDKDF (reference sequence). Unmatched junction bases numbered 5, after V lost 5 bases and J lost 1 base. The CDR3 protein is CATSPTSGSSQETQYF. The CDR3 nucleotides read TGTGCCACCAGCCCGACTAGCGGGAGTTCCCAAGAGACCCAGTACTTC.

The rearrangement uses TRBV7-9 and TRBJ1-4; D is possibly TRBD1 (6 bases). Germline V gene sequence: CDR1 SEHNR, CDR2 FQNEAQ (reference sequence). Trimming cost V 5 bases and J 8 bases, with 15 bases left between them. This CDR3 spans 14 amino acids. This CDR3 is CASSGTGLGEKLFF. The CDR3 DNA is TGTGCCAGCAGCGGAACAGGGTTAGGGGAAAAACTGTTTTTT.

The sample holds a few counts of this clonotype. This could be a read error, since a much larger clone is one nucleotide away. The J gene is TRBJ2-5, the V gene TRBV13; tentatively, D is TRBD2 (5 bases). Germline CDR1 and CDR2: PRHDT and FYEKMQ (reference sequence). This CDR3 is built from 12 residues. For the CDR3, the DNA is TGTGCCGGCAGCCGGACTGAGAAGACCCAGTACTTC. Its translation: CAGSRTEKTQYF.

This clonotype was seen more than once but under ten times. The rearrangement joins TRBV7-8 to TRBJ2-2, with TRBD1 matching 8 bases. V lost 1 base and J lost 2; bases outside the gene matches: 3. The CDR3 runs 16 residues. Germline V gene data show CDR1 as SGHVS and CDR2 as FQNEAQ. The CDR3, as DNA: TGTGCCAGCAGCTTAGTGGGACAGGCTAACACCGGGGAGCTGTTTTTT. Its protein is CASSLVGQANTGELFF.

The rearrangement links TRBV7-2 to TRBJ1-1; 9 bases align to TRBD1. The germline CDR1 and CDR2 sequences are SGHTA and FQGNSA. CDR3 size: 17 residues. Trimming cost V 1 base and J 7 bases; bases outside gene matches: 13. DNA for the CDR3: TGTGCCAGCAGCTTAGAGGAACAGGGGGCTCCCCTCTTTGAAGCTTTCTTT. This sequence encodes CASSLEEQGAPLFEAFF.

The J gene is TRBJ2-7, the V gene TRBV6-5; TRBD2 is a possible D gene (5 bases). CDR3 length equals 17 residues. Trimming took off 0 bases at V and 2 bases at J, with 17 bases between the two ends. Germline lookup yields CDR1 MNHEY and CDR2 SVGAGI. The CDR3 sequence: CASSYSRLAQAPYEQYF. In nucleotides, the CDR3 is TGTGCCAGCAGTTACTCGAGGTTAGCGCAAGCACCCTACGAGCAGTACTTC.

The chain recombines TRBV9 with TRBJ1-2; D uncertain. CDR3 length: 15 amino acids. V lost 3 bases, J lost 0 bases, and 12 bases lay in between. Germline V gene sequence: CDR1 SGDLS, CDR2 YYNGEE. The CDR3 DNA is TGTGCCAGCAGCGAAGGACCGTCAGCTAACTATGGCTACACCTTC. Protein product: CASSEGPSANYGYTF.

Only one count was recorded for this clonotype. The rearrangement uses TRBV12-3 or TRBV12-4 and TRBJ1-2; 7 nucleotides align to TRBD1. The J segment lost 5 bases and the V segment lost 6 bases, leaving 6 bases of the junction unmatched. The CDR3 has 13 residues. CDR3 DNA: TGTGCCAGCAGGACCTCAGGGGGTTATGGCTACACCTTC. Translating it yields CASRTSGGYGYTF.